This T cell receptor (beta chain) stems from a study of long-term antiretroviral therapy in people with HIV. General study results and limits: Dominance of pre-ART expanded clones persisted, fluctuating and often declining after ART.

The CDR3 runs 15 residues. Germline loops: CDR1 LNHDA, CDR2 SQIVND (reference sequence). The ends lost 4 bases at V and 4 bases at J; junction bases unmatched: 5. Researchers report immunoSEQ v3.0 was run at survey level. Generated by immunoSEQ multiplex PCR, the TCRdb table keeps only in-frame clones and is missing some. Counted here are some 14,000 clones, about 84% occurring once; the ten biggest clones make up 16%. Notes on this clone: The target antigen is unknown.

Sequencing was performed on unsorted PBMCs, taken 1.8 years before starting antiretroviral therapy. The sequence was obtained from a middle-aged woman with HIV. This chain connects TRBV19 to TRBJ2-1, with 9 bases identical to TRBD2. This chain's CDR3 is CASSRGLALYNEQFF. CDR3 nucleotide sequence: TGTGCCAGTAGTAGGGGACTAGCTCTTTACAATGAGCAGTTCTTC.